The 19 T cell receptor beta chains given below trace back to one sample, sequenced in a study of control samples from healthy donors and cancer patients. The repertoire was sequenced with immunoSEQ multiplex PCR; TCRdb's copy has only in-frame clones and lacks some. The top ten hold under 8.5% of the sample, which has 170,000 or so clones, roughly 94% seen once. The sequencing sample was made of blood. The receptors originated from a woman aged 40 to 50 in good health.

On this clone itself: Mismatch with germline at one junction end may stem from a read error. The rearrangement uses TRBV9 and TRBJ2-2, with D possibly matching TRBD2 (5 bases). The germline gives CDR1 SGDLS, CDR2 YYNGEE. This CDR3 spans 15 amino acids. The CDR3 loop is CASSVMGSEHRGAVF. The CDR3 coding sequence is TGTGCCAGCAGCGTAATGGGCAGCGAACACCGGGGAGCTGTTTTT. Full variable domain (remainder filled in from reference TRBV9 and TRBJ2-2): DSGVTQTPKHLITATGQRVTLRCSPRSGDLSVYWYQQSLDQGLQFLIQYYNGEERAKGNILERFSAQQFPDLHSELNLSSLELGDSALYFCASSVMGSEHRGAVFGEGSRLTVL.

The chain employs TRBV7-3 and TRBJ2-1, with 9 bases aligning to TRBD2. V gave up 3 bases and J gave up 5 bases; unmatched junction bases: 5. The CDR3 extends over 15 amino acids. In germline, CDR1 is SGHTA, CDR2 FQGTGA. CDR3 sequence reads: CASSFSSGAHNEQFF. In DNA, the CDR3 is TGTGCCAGCAGCTTTTCTAGCGGGGCTCACAATGAGCAGTTCTTC. The whole variable domain, filled in from reference TRBV7-3 and TRBJ2-1, reads GAGVSQTPSNKVTEKGKYVELRCDPISGHTALYWYRQSLGQGPEFLIYFQGTGAADDSGLPNDRFFAVRPEGSVSTLKIQRTERGDSAVYLCASSFSSGAHNEQFFGPGTRLTVL.

For the CDR3, the DNA is TGTGCCAGCAGCTCAGGGGTAGGGGGAGGCCTCGAGACCCAGTACTTC. Translated: CASSSGVGGGLETQYF. J is TRBJ2-5 and V is TRBV7-9; D possibly uses TRBD1 or TRBD2 (6 bases each). V lost 4 bases, J lost 5 bases, and 20 bases lay in between. The germline gives CDR1 SEHNR, CDR2 FQNEAQ (reference sequence). This CDR3 spans 16 amino acids.

CDR3 DNA sequence: TGTGCCACCAGTGATCAGCCAGGGGTCGGCGGTGGTTCCTATGGCTACACCTTC. It translates to CATSDQPGVGGGSYGYTF. The chain is built from TRBV24-1 and TRBJ1-2; possible D gene TRBD1, 6 bases. From germline, CDR1 is KGHDR and CDR2 SFDVKD. CDR3 size: 18 residues. Trimming left V 3 bases short and J 4 bases short, with 23 bases between.

The chain couples TRBV18 to TRBJ1-3; D unclear. Germline CDR1 and CDR2: KGHSH and LQKENI. The CDR3 extends over 16 amino acids. The V and J ends lost 2 bases and 2 bases respectively, with 13 bases between them. The CDR3 here is CASSPSRASAGNTIYF. The CDR3 DNA sequence: TGTGCCAGCTCACCATCGCGGGCTTCGGCTGGAAACACCATATATTTT.

In nucleotides, the CDR3 is TGTGCCAGCAGTGATATCAGGGCGACTGAAGCTTTCTTT. It specifies CASSDIRATEAFF. This chain links TRBV2 with TRBJ1-1; possibly TRBD1 for D (5 bases). Germline V CDR1 and CDR2: SNHLY, FYNNEI. The CDR3 runs to 13 residues. Trimming stripped 3 bases from V and 5 bases from J, with 10 bases between.

The V gene is TRBV5-1, the J gene TRBJ1-2; D is undetermined. Between the trimmed V and J ends, which lost 5 bases and 5 bases, there was a span of 13 bases. The CDR3 loop spans 13 amino acids. Germline V lookup: CDR1 SGHRS, CDR2 YFSETQ. The CDR3 here is CASRGPTRYGYTF. For the CDR3, the DNA is TGCGCCAGCAGAGGGCCCACCCGGTATGGCTACACCTTC.

This chain joins TRBV7-2 and TRBJ1-2; 11 nucleotides align to TRBD1. CDR3 size: 15 residues. The V segment lost 5 bases and the J segment 2 bases; nucleotides outside the gene matches: 4. Germline V CDR1 and CDR2: SGHTA, FQGNSA. The CDR3 sequence: CASSLWTGGNYGYTF. The CDR3 nucleotides are TGTGCCAGCAGCCTATGGACAGGGGGCAACTATGGCTACACCTTC.

The chain combines TRBV5-6 with TRBJ2-7; the D gene is possibly TRBD2 (6 bases). CDR3 length: 14 amino acids. The germline CDR1 and CDR2 sequences are SGHDT and YYEEEE. The ends were cut back, 0 bases at V and 2 bases at J, with 9 bases in the middle. In DNA, the CDR3 is TGTGCCAGCAGCTTGGGCGGGGCAACCTACGAGCAGTACTTC. Amino acid sequence: CASSLGGATYEQYF.

The count of this clone is one. In the same sample, other DNA sequences code for this CDR3. The chain combines TRBV19 with TRBJ1-1, with 10 bases that match TRBD1. Germline CDR1 reads LNHDA; CDR2 reads SQIVND (reference sequence). V was clipped by 6 bases and J by 5 bases; unmatched bases: 3. The CDR3 extends over 13 amino acids. CDR3 sequence reads: CASRDRGLTEAFF. In nucleotides, the CDR3 is TGTGCCAGTAGAGACAGGGGGCTTACTGAAGCTTTCTTT.

This chain joins TRBV6-5 and TRBJ2-1, with 8 positions matching TRBD2. CDR3 length equals 15 residues. Germline V gene lookup returns CDR1 MNHEY and CDR2 SVGAGI. V lost 6 bases, J lost 3 bases, and 7 bases stayed unmatched. The CDR3 loop reads CASSPTSGHYNEQFF. The CDR3 nucleotides are TGTGCCAGCAGCCCCACTAGCGGCCACTACAATGAGCAGTTCTTC.

V usage is TRBV6-2 or TRBV6-3 and J usage is TRBJ1-4, with D uncertain. The germline CDR1 and CDR2 sequences are MNHEY and SVGEGT. This CDR3 comprises 14 residues. Between the trimmed V and J ends, which lost 2 bases and 12 bases, there was a span of 16 bases. The chain's CDR3 is CASSYLSDVIELFF. The CDR3, as DNA: TGTGCCAGCAGTTACCTGAGTGACGTTATCGAACTGTTTTTT.

CDR3 sequence (DNA): TGTGCCAGCAGCTTACTAGAGGTTAGGGCAGGGAGAGGAAACGAGCAGTACTTC. This translates into CASSLLEVRAGRGNEQYF. The chain carries TRBV7-9 and TRBJ2-7; D possibly uses TRBD1 or TRBD2 (5 bases each). The CDR3 is 18 residues long. V was clipped by 2 bases and J by 5 bases, with 25 bases between them. Germline loops: CDR1 SEHNR, CDR2 FQNEAQ (reference sequence). Full variable domain (missing parts from reference TRBV7-9 and TRBJ2-7): DTGVSQNPRHKITKRGQNVTFRCDPISEHNRLYWYRQTLGQGPEFLTYFQNEAQLEKSRLLSDRFSAERPKGSFSTLEIQRTEQGDSAMYLCASSLLEVRAGRGNEQYFGPGTRLTVT.

The V gene is TRBV5-8, the J gene TRBJ2-6; 8 bases match TRBD1. CDR3 length: 17 amino acids. V lost 6 bases and J lost 0; bases outside the gene matches: 8. Germline V gene sequence: CDR1 SGHTS, CDR2 YDEGEE. The CDR3 protein is CASKRGQGRSGANVLTF. DNA of the CDR3: TGTGCCAGCAAGCGCGGACAGGGCCGCTCTGGGGCCAACGTCCTGACTTTC.

The chain carries TRBV28 and TRBJ1-5; D unclear. This CDR3 has 14 amino acids. Germline lookup yields CDR1 MDHEN and CDR2 SYDVKM. V was clipped by 3 bases and J by 4 bases, with 10 bases between them. The CDR3 sequence is CASSFPTENQPQHF. CDR3 bases: TGTGCCAGCAGTTTTCCGACGGAGAATCAGCCCCAGCATTTT.

The chain combines TRBV19 with TRBJ1-4, with 8 nucleotides matching TRBD1. V was clipped by 9 bases and J by 8 bases; unmatched bases: 11. Germline values: CDR1 LNHDA, CDR2 SQIVND (reference sequence). The CDR3 extends over 14 amino acids. CDR3 nucleotides: TGTGCCAGCGGCCCAGGGGGCACTGGAGAAAAACTGTTTTTT. Its translation is CASGPGGTGEKLFF.

The chain carries TRBV7-9 and TRBJ1-2, with 9 bases aligning to TRBD1. The V gene's germline CDR1 is SEHNR and CDR2 FQNEAQ (reference sequence). The CDR3 extends over 12 amino acids. Trimming took 7 bases from V and 7 from J; bases not matched to a gene: 4. Here the CDR3 reads CASNRGLSGYTF. Here the CDR3 DNA reads TGTGCCAGCAACAGGGGGCTCAGTGGCTACACCTTC.

This chain uses TRBV5-6 with TRBJ2-3; 7 positions match TRBD1. The germline CDR1 and CDR2 sequences are SGHDT and YYEEEE. J was trimmed by 2 bases and V by 4 bases; bases with no gene match: 7. The CDR3 covers 15 residues. CDR3 nucleotide sequence: TGTGCCAGCAGCCTGACAGGGTTATACACAGATACGCAGTATTTT. Its protein is CASSLTGLYTDTQYF.

The J gene is TRBJ2-2, the V gene TRBV30, with 7 bases identical to TRBD2. Trimming at V came to 2 bases and at J to 6 bases, leaving 9 bases not matched to a gene. The V gene's germline CDR1 is GTSNPN and CDR2 SVGIG (reference sequence). The CDR3 has 15 residues. This chain's CDR3 is CAWSWGGGPSGELFF. The CDR3 DNA follows: TGTGCCTGGAGTTGGGGGGGAGGGCCCTCCGGGGAGCTGTTTTTT.